Included here is one TCR beta chain sequence, with context. An input of about 0.5 to 1 ug of RNA was subjected to reverse transcription using random hexamers. TCRdb ran MiXCR on the immunoSEQ multiplex PCR reads and lists one entry per CDR3 protein. The sample holds about 150,000 distinct CDR3 sequences, just under 95% seen once. The authors carried out high-throughput sequencing of TCR beta. They applied it to CD8+ and CD4+ T cells obtained from blood. Negative isolation yielded CD8+ and CD4+ T cells; FACS enriched TEMRA cells. This record comes from a study of CD8 T cells in Susac syndrome. Germline V lookup: CDR1 PRHDT, CDR2 FYEKMQ (reference sequence). The CDR3 length is 16 residues. Trimming stripped 0 bases from V and 1 base from J, with 13 bases between.

The chain recombines TRBV13 with TRBJ2-7; D is perhaps TRBD1 (5 bases). The source is a human donor with multiple sclerosis. Material: CD8+ T cells from PBMCs. CDR3 bases: TGTGCCAGCAGCTTAGGAACAGGCCTTGGGTCCTACGAGCAGTACTTC. This gives the protein CASSLGTGLGSYEQYF.